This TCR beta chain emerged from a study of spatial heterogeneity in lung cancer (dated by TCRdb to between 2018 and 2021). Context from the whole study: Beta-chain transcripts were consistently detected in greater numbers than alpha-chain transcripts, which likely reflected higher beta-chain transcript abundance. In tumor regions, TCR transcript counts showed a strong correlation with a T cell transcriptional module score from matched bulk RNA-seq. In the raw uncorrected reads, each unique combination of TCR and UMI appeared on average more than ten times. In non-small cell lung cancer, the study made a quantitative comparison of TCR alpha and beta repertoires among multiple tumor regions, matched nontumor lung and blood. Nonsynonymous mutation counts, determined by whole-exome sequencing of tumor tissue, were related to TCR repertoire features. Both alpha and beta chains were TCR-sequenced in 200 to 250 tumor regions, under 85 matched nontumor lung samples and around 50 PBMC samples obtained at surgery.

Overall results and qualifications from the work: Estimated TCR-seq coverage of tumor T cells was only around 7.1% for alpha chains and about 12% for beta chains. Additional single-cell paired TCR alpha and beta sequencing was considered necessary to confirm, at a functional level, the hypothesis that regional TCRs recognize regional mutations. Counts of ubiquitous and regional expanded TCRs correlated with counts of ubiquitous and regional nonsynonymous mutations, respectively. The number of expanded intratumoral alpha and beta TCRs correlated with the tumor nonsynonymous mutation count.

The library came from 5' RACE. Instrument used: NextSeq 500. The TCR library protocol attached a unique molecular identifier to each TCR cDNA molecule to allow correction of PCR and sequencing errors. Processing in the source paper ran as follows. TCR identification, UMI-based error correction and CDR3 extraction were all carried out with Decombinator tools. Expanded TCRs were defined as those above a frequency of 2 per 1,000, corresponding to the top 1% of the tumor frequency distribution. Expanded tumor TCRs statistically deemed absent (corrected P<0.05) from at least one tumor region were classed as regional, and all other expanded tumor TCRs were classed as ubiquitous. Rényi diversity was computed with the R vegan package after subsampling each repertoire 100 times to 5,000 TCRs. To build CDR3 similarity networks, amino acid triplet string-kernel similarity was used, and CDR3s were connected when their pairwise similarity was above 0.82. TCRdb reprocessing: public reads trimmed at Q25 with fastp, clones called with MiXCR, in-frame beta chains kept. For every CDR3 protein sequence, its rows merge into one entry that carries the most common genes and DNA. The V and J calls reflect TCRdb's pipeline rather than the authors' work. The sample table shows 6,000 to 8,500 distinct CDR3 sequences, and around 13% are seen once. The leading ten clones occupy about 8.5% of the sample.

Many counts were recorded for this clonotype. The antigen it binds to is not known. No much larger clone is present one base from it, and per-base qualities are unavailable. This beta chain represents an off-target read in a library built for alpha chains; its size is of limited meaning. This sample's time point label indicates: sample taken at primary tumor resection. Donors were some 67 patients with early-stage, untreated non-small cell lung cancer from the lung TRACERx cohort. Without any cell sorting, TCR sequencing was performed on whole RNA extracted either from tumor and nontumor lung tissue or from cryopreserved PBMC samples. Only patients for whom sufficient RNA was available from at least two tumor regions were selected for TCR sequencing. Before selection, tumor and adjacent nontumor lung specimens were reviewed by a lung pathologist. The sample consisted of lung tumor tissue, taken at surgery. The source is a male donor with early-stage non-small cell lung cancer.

The nucleotides read TGTGCCAGCAGTAGAGGCGGGCAGACAGGAATCTTGCTCGACTATGGCTACACCTTC. This gives the protein CASSRGGQTGILLDYGYTF. Recombination joined TRBV28 with TRBJ1-2, and possibly TRBD1, on 6 matching bases. V was cut back by 5 bases and J by 3 bases, leaving a gap of 28 bases between them. The CDR3 goes from the cysteine to the phenylalanine over 19 residues. This entry keeps only the CDR3 DNA: 57 bases, framed from base 1. Taken from the germline V gene, the CDR1 and CDR2 loops are MDHEN and SYDVKM.